In this sample, the clone carrying this T cell receptor beta chain turned up a few times. This CDR3 comprises 17 residues. V lost 4 bases and J lost 1; bases outside the gene matches: 8. Germline assignment: CDR1 KGHSH and CDR2 LQKENI. The authors built TCR beta libraries using iRepertoire HTBI primers and Arm-PCR of CDR3 regions. One entry per CDR3 protein results from TCRdb running MiXCR on the multiplex PCR reads. The data show approximately 360,000 distinct CDR3 sequences, 12% seen once. As to time point: newly diagnosed GD, antithyroid drugs for less than 3 months. RNA from PBMCs was the source of the TCR library. The entry originates in a study of regulatory T cells in long-lasting Graves disease. The data also belong to a second study, concerning T cells in Graves' hyperthyroidism and ophthalmopathy.

The source is a woman younger than 30 with Graves disease. Here the sequenced sample was peripheral blood mononuclear cells (PBMCs), taken at new diagnosis, from a patient treated with antithyroid drugs. This sequence joins TRBV18 and TRBJ2-1; TRBD1 matches 9 bases. The CDR3 DNA sequence: TGTGCCAGCTCACTTTTGGGACAGGGCTCTTCCTACAATGAGCAGTTCTTC. Protein: CASSLLGQGSSYNEQFF.